The next 32 T cell receptor beta chains were all read from a single sample in a study of regulatory T cells in long-lasting Graves disease (dated by TCRdb to 2020 to 2022). The method behind the library was multiplex PCR. Data came from an Illumina HiSeq 4000. iRepertoire HTBI primers and Arm-PCR amplification of CDR3 regions were used to construct TCR beta libraries. TCRdb ran its own pipeline on the public reads, namely fastp trimming at Q25 and MiXCR clone calling, and kept in-frame beta chains. Merged by CDR3 protein, the rows form single entries marked with the most common genes and DNA. This sample holds more than 350,000 distinct CDR3 sequences; roughly a fifth were observed only once. The ten largest clones take up roughly an eighth of the sample. Per the publication, the time point label means: persistent/refractory GD, antithyroid drugs over 5 years with positive TRAb. For both TCR sequencing and RNA sequencing, RNA was extracted from PBMCs in TRIzol.

The sample here was peripheral blood mononuclear cells (PBMCs), taken when the disease was refractory, from a patient treated with antithyroid drugs. The source of these receptors is a female donor with Graves disease.

A remark on this clonotype: The junction shows a germline mismatch at one end, possibly a read error. The J gene is TRBJ2-2, the V gene TRBV6-4; D possibly matches TRBD1 or TRBD2 (5 bases each). CDR1 is MRHNA and CDR2 is SNTAGT in the germline V gene. The CDR3 covers 15 residues. CDR3 region: CASSPDWGNAGELFF. CDR3 bases: TGTGCCAGCAGCCCCGATTGGGGGAACGCCGGGGAGCTGTTTTTT.

This clonotype was counted at least ten times. V gene TRBV5-1 combines with J gene TRBJ2-7, with 9 positions matching TRBD2. Germline V gene sequence: CDR1 SGHRS, CDR2 YFSETQ. This CDR3 has 15 amino acids. Losses at the gene ends were 2 bases for V and 6 bases for J; bases not matched to a gene: 9. CDR3 nucleotides: TGCGCCAGCAGCTTAGTATTAGCGGGAGCCAGCGAGCAGTACTTC. Translation: CASSLVLAGASEQYF.

This clonotype was recorded at least ten times. The chain employs TRBV28 and TRBJ2-7; 13 bases line up with TRBD2. Germline V gene lookup returns CDR1 MDHEN and CDR2 SYDVKM. The V gene end was trimmed by 3 bases and the J gene end by 6 bases; junction bases not matched to a gene: 2. The CDR3 is 14 residues long. The CDR3 DNA reads as TGTGCCAGCAGTTTCGGACTAGCGGGAGTCGAGCAGTACTTC. Protein sequence: CASSFGLAGVEQYF.

The rearrangement uses TRBV10-2 and TRBJ1-5; TRBD1 matches at 9 bases. The germline V gene encodes CDR1 WSHSY and CDR2 SAAADI. J lost 1 base, V lost 8 bases, and 6 bases had no gene match. The CDR3 totals 15 residues. CDR3 sequence: CASLMGQGSNQPQHF. CDR3 coding DNA: TGCGCCAGCTTGATGGGACAGGGAAGCAATCAGCCCCAGCATTTT.

This chain connects TRBV29-1 to TRBJ2-2; TRBD2 might be the D (5 bases). V lost 3 bases and J lost 5, with 16 bases in between. The germline gives CDR1 SQVTM, CDR2 ANQGSEA. The CDR3 covers 15 residues. In nucleotides, the CDR3 is TGCAGCGTTGAGAGGCTGTCAGGCGGGACCGGGGAGCTGTTTTTT. The encoded protein is CSVERLSGGTGELFF.

The table lists this clonotype with many counts. J is TRBJ2-1 and V is TRBV2, with 9 bases that match TRBD2. The CDR3 is 14 residues long. Losses at the gene ends were 3 bases for V and 8 bases for J; bases not matched to a gene: 5. Germline CDR1 reads SNHLY; CDR2 reads FYNNEI. The CDR3 here is CASSEWREGDEQFF. The CDR3 bases are TGTGCCAGCAGTGAGTGGCGGGAGGGCGATGAGCAGTTCTTC.

This sequence joins TRBV9 and TRBJ2-6; no firm D call. V lost 2 bases and J lost 0, with 6 bases in between. Looked up from germline, CDR1 is SGDLS and CDR2 is YYNGEE. This CDR3 is 15 amino acids long. CDR3 DNA: TGTGCCAGCAGCGTTCGGACCTCTGGGGCCAACGTCCTGACTTTC. Translation gives CASSVRTSGANVLTF.

CDR3 nucleotide sequence: TGTGCCAGCCCCGACAGGGAGAATAACTATCGGGAGGACCCTAGCACAGATACGCAGTATTTT. Its protein is CASPDRENNYREDPSTDTQYF. V is TRBV27 and J is TRBJ2-3; D is tentatively TRBD1 or TRBD2 (7 bases each). From germline, CDR1 is MNHEY and CDR2 SMNVEV (reference sequence). Trimming stripped 8 bases from V and 0 bases from J, with 33 bases between. CDR3 length: 21 amino acids.

Only a few counts were recorded for this clonotype. This sequence joins TRBV6-1 and TRBJ2-2, with D perhaps matching TRBD2 (6 bases). CDR3 length: 15 residues. The germline V gene encodes CDR1 MNHNS and CDR2 SASEGT. V gave up 1 base and J gave up 1 base, with 7 bases separating them. The CDR3 sequence: CASSEGGLNTGELFF. DNA of the CDR3: TGTGCCAGCAGTGAAGGGGGACTGAACACCGGGGAGCTGTTTTTT.

CDR3 residues: CASSHGRDRREAFF. The CDR3 nucleotides are TGCGCCAGCAGCCACGGCCGGGACAGGAGGGAAGCTTTCTTT. The chain has TRBV4-1 and TRBJ1-1, with 8 bases fitting TRBD1. Germline V gene sequence: CDR1 MGHRA, CDR2 YSYEKL. The CDR3 is 14 amino acids. After removal of 3 bases from V and 8 bases from J, the junction contained 8 bases not matched to a gene.

This chain connects TRBV7-3 to TRBJ1-1; D unclear. With 5 bases removed from V and 1 base from J, the gap between germline ends came to 11 bases. The CDR3 contains 14 residues. Germline-derived CDR1 and CDR2 are SGHTA and FQGTGA. The CDR3 coding sequence is TGTGCCAGCAGCGCAGACGGCGCGAACACTGAAGCTTTCTTT. Amino acid sequence: CASSADGANTEAFF.

In its sample, this clonotype was seen many times. This chain links TRBV2 with TRBJ2-5; the D gene could be TRBD1 or TRBD2 (5 bases each). Between the trimmed V and J ends, which lost 8 bases and 0 bases, there was a span of 13 bases. From germline, CDR1 is SNHLY and CDR2 FYNNEI. The CDR3 spans 14 residues. The CDR3 loop reads CASEAREYQETQYF. In DNA, the CDR3 is TGTGCCAGCGAAGCCAGGGAGTACCAAGAGACCCAGTACTTC. Looking up the rest from reference TRBV2 and TRBJ2-5 gives the full variable domain: EPEVTQTPSHQVTQMGQEVILRCVPISNHLYFYWYRQILGQKVEFLVSFYNNEISEKSEIFDDQFSVERPDGSNFTLKIRSTKLEDSAMYFCASEAREYQETQYFGPGTRLLVL.

The chain joins TRBV19 to TRBJ2-5; perhaps TRBD2 as D (6 bases). Trimming took 3 bases from V and 4 from J, leaving 15 bases between them. CDR3 length: 15 amino acids. Per germline, CDR1 LNHDA and CDR2 SQIVND (reference sequence). The chain's CDR3 is CASSIHEAGSETQYF. In DNA, the CDR3 is TGTGCCAGTAGTATCCACGAAGCGGGCTCAGAGACCCAGTACTTC.

The chain recombines TRBV7-9 with TRBJ2-5; no reliable D call. The CDR3 sequence is 12 residues long. Germline CDR1 SEHNR, CDR2 FQNEAQ (reference sequence). V lost 4 bases, J lost 3 bases, and 6 bases lay in between. The chain's CDR3 is CASSSKEETQYF. The CDR3, as DNA: TGTGCCAGCAGCTCAAAGGAAGAGACCCAGTACTTC.

This clonotype was observed a handful of times. The V and J genes are TRBV20-1 and TRBJ1-1; D uncertain. The V gene's germline CDR1 is DFQATT and CDR2 SNEGSKA (reference sequence). The germline V and J ends were trimmed by 6 bases and 1 base, with 15 bases remaining between them. CDR3 length equals 14 residues. The CDR3 nucleotides are TGCAGTGCCCCTATACGCACCTCGAACACTGAAGCTTTCTTT. Amino acids: CSAPIRTSNTEAFF.

This clonotype was seen ten or more times. The chain employs TRBV28 and TRBJ1-5, with no clear D. Deletions cut 1 base from V and 5 bases from J, with 24 bases between. The CDR3 sequence is 19 residues long. Per the germline V gene, CDR1 is MDHEN and CDR2 is SYDVKM. CDR3 DNA sequence: TGTGCCAGCAGTTTATCTTTTTTAGAAGGAATCGGGGTTGATCAGCCCCAGCATTTT. It translates to CASSLSFLEGIGVDQPQHF.

Many counts were recorded for this clonotype. The rearrangement links TRBV2 to TRBJ1-1; possibly TRBD1 for D (6 bases). The CDR3 is 14 amino acids. V was clipped by 4 bases and J by 1 base, with 10 bases between them. Germline V gene sequence: CDR1 SNHLY, CDR2 FYNNEI. Here the CDR3 DNA reads TGTGCCAGCAGTGTGCTGGGGGCGAACACTGAAGCTTTCTTT. Protein product: CASSVLGANTEAFF.

The sample holds many counts of this clonotype. The chain combines TRBV9 with TRBJ2-5, with 9 bases fitting TRBD2. V was pared by 0 bases and J by 3 bases, with 6 bases of the junction left unmatched. CDR1 is SGDLS and CDR2 is YYNGEE in the germline V gene. This CDR3 has 16 residues. The CDR3 DNA reads as TGTGCCAGCAGCGTAGGGTTAGCGGGAGTGAAAGAGACCCAGTACTTC. Translating it yields CASSVGLAGVKETQYF.

The chain joins TRBV20-1 to TRBJ2-7; TRBD2 agrees at 10 bases. Unmatched junction bases numbered 3, after V lost 4 bases and J lost 0 bases. Looked up from germline, CDR1 is DFQATT and CDR2 is SNEGSKA (reference sequence). This CDR3 is built from 14 residues. The CDR3 sequence: CSATGTSDSYEQYF. The DNA for the CDR3 is TGCAGTGCTACCGGGACTAGCGACTCCTACGAGCAGTACTTC.

This clonotype was seen many times. The chain joins TRBV20-1 to TRBJ2-5; 11 positions agree with TRBD2. Losses at the gene ends were 1 base for V and 0 bases for J; bases not matched to a gene: 7. CDR3 size: 17 residues. Germline CDR1 is DFQATT and CDR2 is SNEGSKA (reference sequence). CDR3 protein: CSARASGRPLDQETQYF. The CDR3 DNA follows: TGCAGTGCTAGAGCTAGCGGGAGGCCCCTGGACCAAGAGACCCAGTACTTC.

This clonotype was recorded at least ten times. V is TRBV12-3 or TRBV12-4 and J is TRBJ2-7; TRBD2 might be the D (6 bases). The CDR3 totals 17 residues. Trimming took 2 bases from V and 1 from J, leaving 18 bases between them. The chain's CDR3 is CASSLTWVRESSYEQYF. CDR3 coding DNA: TGTGCCAGCAGTTTAACTTGGGTCCGGGAGTCGTCCTACGAGCAGTACTTC.

V gene TRBV6-2 or TRBV6-3 combines with J gene TRBJ1-1; a possible D gene is TRBD1 (5 bases). Germline V CDR1 and CDR2: MNHEY, SVGEGT. V gave up 3 bases and J gave up 0 bases, with 11 bases separating them. The CDR3 totals 15 residues. The CDR3 reads CASSYPGAMNTEAFF. CDR3 coding DNA: TGTGCCAGCAGTTATCCCGGGGCAATGAACACTGAAGCTTTCTTT.

At least ten counts were recorded for this clonotype. V is TRBV6-1 and J is TRBJ1-5, with no clear D. This CDR3 region has 14 residues. Germline V gene lookup returns CDR1 MNHNS and CDR2 SASEGT. Trimming pared 1 base from V and 2 bases from J, leaving 6 bases between. The CDR3 is CASSEDVGNQPQHF. In DNA, the CDR3 is TGTGCCAGCAGTGAAGACGTCGGCAATCAGCCCCAGCATTTT.

The table lists this clonotype with a few counts. The chain combines TRBV27 with TRBJ2-5; D is undetermined. The CDR3 is 12 amino acids. Trimming took 4 bases from V and 3 from J, leaving 6 bases between them. Germline lookup yields CDR1 MNHEY and CDR2 SMNVEV (reference sequence). The CDR3, as DNA: TGTGCCAGCAGTTCGATTAAAGAGACCCAGTACTTC. This encodes CASSSIKETQYF.

This clonotype showed up just a few times. The chain uses TRBV5-4 and TRBJ2-7, with a weak D call TRBD1 (6 bases). Trimming took off 0 bases at V and 7 bases at J, with 17 bases between the two ends. The germline V gene has CDR1 SGHNT and CDR2 YYREEE (reference sequence). The CDR3 is made up of 15 amino acids. CDR3 loop: CASSLGDRLRGEQYF. DNA of the CDR3: TGTGCCAGCAGCTTGGGGGACCGACTAAGGGGGGAGCAGTACTTC.

This clonotype was detected ten times or more. J is TRBJ2-7 and V is TRBV3-1; D uncertain. The CDR3 has 11 amino acids. V lost 5 bases and J 3 bases, leaving 5 bases between the germline ends. Per the germline V gene, CDR1 is LGHDT and CDR2 is YNNKEL (reference sequence). This CDR3 reads CASSSYYEQYF. The CDR3 DNA follows: TGTGCCAGCAGCTCCTACTACGAGCAGTACTTC.

A remark on this clonotype: A much more abundant neighbour one base away suggests this may be a read error. The J gene is TRBJ2-5, the V gene TRBV20-1, with TRBD1 matching 11 bases. Germline CDR1 DFQATT, CDR2 SNEGSKA (reference sequence). This CDR3 has 14 amino acids. Losses at the gene ends were 5 bases for V and 5 bases for J; bases not matched to a gene: 7. The CDR3 region is CSAFGQGARETQYF. The DNA of the CDR3 is TGCAGTGCTTTCGGACAGGGGGCTCGGGAGACCCAGTACTTC.

This chain joins TRBV5-6 and TRBJ2-2; 11 bases line up with TRBD2. The germline V gene encodes CDR1 SGHDT and CDR2 YYEEEE. J was trimmed by 5 bases and V by 1 base; bases with no gene match: 4. The CDR3 length is 16 residues. CDR3 amino acids: CASSLYSGRGTGELFF. CDR3 DNA: TGTGCCAGCAGCTTGTATAGCGGGAGGGGAACCGGGGAGCTGTTTTTT.

This clonotype was seen repeatedly, ten times or more. The chain combines TRBV6-1 with TRBJ1-6; D remains ambiguous. Deletions cut 3 bases from V and 2 bases from J, with 20 bases between. Germline CDR1 is MNHNS and CDR2 is SASEGT. This CDR3 region has 19 residues. CDR3 residues: CASSERSLEARTYNSPLHF. CDR3 sequence (DNA): TGTGCCAGCAGTGAGAGGAGTCTAGAAGCCCGGACCTATAATTCACCCCTCCACTTT.

The chain uses TRBV29-1 and TRBJ2-4, with D possibly matching TRBD1 (5 bases). The germline V gene encodes CDR1 SQVTM and CDR2 ANQGSEA. The CDR3 is made up of 15 amino acids. CDR3 nucleotide sequence: TGCACAGAACGGGCAGGGCTTTTCGCCAAAAACATTCAGTACTTC. It specifies CTERAGLFAKNIQYF.

V usage is TRBV7-6 and J usage is TRBJ1-1; D gene ambiguous. The CDR3 contains 13 residues. Germline V gene sequence: CDR1 SGHVS, CDR2 FNYEAQ. V was clipped by 5 bases and J by 1 base, with 8 bases between them. The CDR3 protein is CASSGAENTEAFF. CDR3 DNA: TGTGCCAGCAGCGGAGCCGAGAACACTGAAGCTTTCTTT.

This clonotype was counted many times. This rearrangement joins TRBV28 to TRBJ1-6; 7 nucleotides match TRBD1. The germline V gene encodes CDR1 MDHEN and CDR2 SYDVKM. This CDR3 region has 18 residues. Trimming took 4 bases from V and 9 from J; bases not matched to a gene: 18. The CDR3 region is CASSSPPLSTGPGSPLHF. The CDR3 coding sequence is TGTGCCAGCAGTTCACCCCCACTTTCGACAGGGCCAGGTTCACCCCTCCACTTT.